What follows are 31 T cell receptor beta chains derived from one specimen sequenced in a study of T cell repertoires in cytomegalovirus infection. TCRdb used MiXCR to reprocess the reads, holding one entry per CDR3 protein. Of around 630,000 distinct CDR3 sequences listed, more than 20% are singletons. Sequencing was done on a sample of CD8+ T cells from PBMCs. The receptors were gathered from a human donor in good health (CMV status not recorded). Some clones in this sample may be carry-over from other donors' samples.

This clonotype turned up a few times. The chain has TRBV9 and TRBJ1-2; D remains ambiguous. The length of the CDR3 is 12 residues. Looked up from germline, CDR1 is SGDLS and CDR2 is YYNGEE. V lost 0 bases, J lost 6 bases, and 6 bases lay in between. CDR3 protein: CASSVGRNGYTF. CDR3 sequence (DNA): TGTGCCAGCAGCGTAGGGAGGAATGGCTACACCTTC.

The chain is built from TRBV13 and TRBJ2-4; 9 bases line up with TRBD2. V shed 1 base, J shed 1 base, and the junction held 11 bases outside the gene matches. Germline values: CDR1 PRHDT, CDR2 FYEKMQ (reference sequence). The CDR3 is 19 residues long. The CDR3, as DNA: TGTGCCAGCAGCTTAGTTATATCGGCGGGGGGGCCGGCCAAAAACATTCAGTACTTC. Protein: CASSLVISAGGPAKNIQYF.

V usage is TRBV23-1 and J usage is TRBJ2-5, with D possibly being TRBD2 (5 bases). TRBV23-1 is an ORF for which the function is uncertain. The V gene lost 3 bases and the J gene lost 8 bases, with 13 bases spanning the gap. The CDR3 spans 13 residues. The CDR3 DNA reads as TGCGCCAGCAGTCAGGTGGACTTATGCACCCAGTACTTC. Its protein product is CASSQVDLCTQYF.

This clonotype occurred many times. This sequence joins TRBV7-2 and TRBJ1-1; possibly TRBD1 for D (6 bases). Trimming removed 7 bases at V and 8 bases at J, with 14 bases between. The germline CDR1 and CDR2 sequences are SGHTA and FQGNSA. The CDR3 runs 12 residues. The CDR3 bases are TGTGCCAGCACCAGGGGACGGAAGGAAGCTTTCTTT. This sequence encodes CASTRGRKEAFF.

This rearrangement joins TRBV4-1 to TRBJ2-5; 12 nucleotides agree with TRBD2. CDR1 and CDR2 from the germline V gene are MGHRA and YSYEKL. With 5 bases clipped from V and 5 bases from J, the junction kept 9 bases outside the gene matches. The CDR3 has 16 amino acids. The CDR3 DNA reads TGCGCCAGCAGCGTGAGACTAGCGGGGGCCCGGGAGACCCAGTACTTC. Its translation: CASSVRLAGARETQYF.

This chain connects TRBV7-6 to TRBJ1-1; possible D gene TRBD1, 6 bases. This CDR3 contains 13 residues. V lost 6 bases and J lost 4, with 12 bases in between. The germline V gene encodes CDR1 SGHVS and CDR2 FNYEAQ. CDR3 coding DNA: TGTGCCAGCAGGGCAGGGGTCGCCACTGAAGCTTTCTTT. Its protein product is CASRAGVATEAFF.

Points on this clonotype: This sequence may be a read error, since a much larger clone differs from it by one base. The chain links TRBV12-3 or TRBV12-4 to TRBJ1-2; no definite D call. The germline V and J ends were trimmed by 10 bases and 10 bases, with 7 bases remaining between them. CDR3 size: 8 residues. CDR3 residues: CANSFYTF. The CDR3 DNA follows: TGTGCCAACAGCTTCTACACCTTC.

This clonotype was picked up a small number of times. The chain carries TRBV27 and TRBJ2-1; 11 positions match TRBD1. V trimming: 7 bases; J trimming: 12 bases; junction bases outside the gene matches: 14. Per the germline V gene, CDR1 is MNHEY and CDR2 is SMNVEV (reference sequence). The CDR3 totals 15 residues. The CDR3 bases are TGTGCCAGCACGCCGGGACAGGGGGGATTATCGGGGCAGTTCTTC. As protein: CASTPGQGGLSGQFF.

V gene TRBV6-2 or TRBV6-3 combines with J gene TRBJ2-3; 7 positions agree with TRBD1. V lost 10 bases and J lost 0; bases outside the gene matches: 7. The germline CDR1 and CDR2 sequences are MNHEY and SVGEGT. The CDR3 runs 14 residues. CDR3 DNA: TGTGCCATCAGGGGGAGTTCTAGCACAGATACGCAGTATTTT. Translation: CAIRGSSSTDTQYF.

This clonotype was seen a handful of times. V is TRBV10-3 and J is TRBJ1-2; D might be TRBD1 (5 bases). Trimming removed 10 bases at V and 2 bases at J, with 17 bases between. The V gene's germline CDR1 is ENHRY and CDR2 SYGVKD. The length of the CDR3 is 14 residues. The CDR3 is CASQGGESNYGYTF. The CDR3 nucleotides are TGTGCCAGCCAGGGAGGGGAGTCGAACTATGGCTACACCTTC.

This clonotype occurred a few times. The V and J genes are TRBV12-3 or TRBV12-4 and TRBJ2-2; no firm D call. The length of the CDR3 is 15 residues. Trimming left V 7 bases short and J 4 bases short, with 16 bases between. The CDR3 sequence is CASTTLSDVTGELFF. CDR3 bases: TGTGCCAGCACTACTCTTTCGGATGTCACCGGGGAGCTGTTTTTT.

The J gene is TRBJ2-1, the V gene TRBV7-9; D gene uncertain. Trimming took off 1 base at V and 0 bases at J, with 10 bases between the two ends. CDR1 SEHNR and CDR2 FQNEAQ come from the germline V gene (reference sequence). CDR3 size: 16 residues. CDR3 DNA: TGTGCCAGCAGCTTAGTTGGCCCCAGCTCCTACAATGAGCAGTTCTTC. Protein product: CASSLVGPSSYNEQFF.

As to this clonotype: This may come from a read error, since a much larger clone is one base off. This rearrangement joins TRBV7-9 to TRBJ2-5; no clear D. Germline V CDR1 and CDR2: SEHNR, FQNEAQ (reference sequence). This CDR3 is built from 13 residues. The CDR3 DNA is TGTGTCAGCAGCTTAAACCCACAAGAGACCCAGTACTTC. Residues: CVSSLNPQETQYF.

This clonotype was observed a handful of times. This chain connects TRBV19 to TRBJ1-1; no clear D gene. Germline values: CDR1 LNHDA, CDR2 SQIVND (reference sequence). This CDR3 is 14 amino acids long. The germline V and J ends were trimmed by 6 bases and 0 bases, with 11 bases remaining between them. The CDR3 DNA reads TGTGCCAGTAGACCGGAGGTACTGAACACTGAAGCTTTCTTT. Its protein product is CASRPEVLNTEAFF.

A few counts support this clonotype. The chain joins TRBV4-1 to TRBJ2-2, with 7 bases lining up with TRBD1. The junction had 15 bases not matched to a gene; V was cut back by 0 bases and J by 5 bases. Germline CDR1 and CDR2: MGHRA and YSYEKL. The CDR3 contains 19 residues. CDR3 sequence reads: CASSQDRRLTGLLTGELFF. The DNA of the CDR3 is TGCGCCAGCAGCCAAGATCGACGATTGACAGGGCTCCTGACCGGGGAGCTGTTTTTT.

CDR3 residues: CASSQPRDRDPREQYV. Here the CDR3 DNA reads TGTGCCAGCAGCCAACCCCGGGACAGGGATCCCCGCGAGCAGTACGTC. The V gene is TRBV14, the J gene TRBJ2-7, with 9 bases fitting TRBD1. CDR1 SGHDN and CDR2 FVKESK come from the germline V gene. The CDR3 extends over 16 amino acids. Trimming took 2 bases from V and 6 from J; bases not matched to a gene: 11.

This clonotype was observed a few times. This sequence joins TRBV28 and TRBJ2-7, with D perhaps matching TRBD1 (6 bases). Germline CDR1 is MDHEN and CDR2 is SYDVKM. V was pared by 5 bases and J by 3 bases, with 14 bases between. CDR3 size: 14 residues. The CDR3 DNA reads TGTGCCAGCAGTAGCCCAGGGGACCACTACGAGCAGTACGTC. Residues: CASSSPGDHYEQYV.

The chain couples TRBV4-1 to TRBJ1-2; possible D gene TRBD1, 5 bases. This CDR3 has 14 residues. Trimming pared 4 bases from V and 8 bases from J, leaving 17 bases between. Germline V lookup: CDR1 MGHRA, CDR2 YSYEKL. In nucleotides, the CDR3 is TGCGCCAGCAGCCCTTCCAGGGCATCGGAGGGCTACACCTTC. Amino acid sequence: CASSPSRASEGYTF.

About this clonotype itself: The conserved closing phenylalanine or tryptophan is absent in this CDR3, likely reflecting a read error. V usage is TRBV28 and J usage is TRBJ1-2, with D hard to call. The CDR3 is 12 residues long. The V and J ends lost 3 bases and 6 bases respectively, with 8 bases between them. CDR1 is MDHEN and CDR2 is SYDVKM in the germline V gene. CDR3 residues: CASSLAGDGYTV. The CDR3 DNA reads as TGTGCCAGCAGTTTGGCAGGAGATGGCTACACCGTC.

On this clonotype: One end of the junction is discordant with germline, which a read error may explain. CDR3 in DNA: TGCAGTGCTAGGGTTGGACGGAACATCGGGGAGCTGTTTTTT. Protein: CSARVGRNIGELFF. The chain couples TRBV20-1 to TRBJ2-2, with D uncertain. This CDR3 contains 14 residues. Per germline, CDR1 DFQATT and CDR2 SNEGSKA (reference sequence).

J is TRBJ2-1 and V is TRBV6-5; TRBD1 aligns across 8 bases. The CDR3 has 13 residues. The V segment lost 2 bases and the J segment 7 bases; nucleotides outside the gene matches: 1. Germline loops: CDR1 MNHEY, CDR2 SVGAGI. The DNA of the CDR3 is TGTGCCAGCAGTTACGACAGGGGTAATGAGCAGTTCTTC. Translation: CASSYDRGNEQFF.

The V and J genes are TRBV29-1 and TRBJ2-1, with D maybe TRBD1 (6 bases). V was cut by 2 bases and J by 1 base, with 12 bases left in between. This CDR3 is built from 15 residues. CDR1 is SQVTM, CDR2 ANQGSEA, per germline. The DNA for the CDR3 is TGCAGCGTTGAACAGGGGTACCGTTCCTACAATGAGCAGTTCTTC. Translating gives CSVEQGYRSYNEQFF.

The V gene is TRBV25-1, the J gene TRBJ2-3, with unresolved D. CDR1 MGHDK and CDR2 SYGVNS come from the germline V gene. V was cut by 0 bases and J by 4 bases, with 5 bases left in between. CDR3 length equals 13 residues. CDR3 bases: TGTGCCAGCAGTGAATATTTCGCAGATACGCAGTATTTT. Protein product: CASSEYFADTQYF.

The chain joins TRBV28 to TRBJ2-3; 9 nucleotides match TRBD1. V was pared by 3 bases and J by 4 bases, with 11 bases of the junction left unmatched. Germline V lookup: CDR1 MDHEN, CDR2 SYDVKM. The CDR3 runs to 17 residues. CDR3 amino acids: CASSFFRDRAFADTQYF. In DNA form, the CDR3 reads TGTGCCAGCAGTTTCTTCCGGGACAGGGCATTCGCAGATACGCAGTATTTT.

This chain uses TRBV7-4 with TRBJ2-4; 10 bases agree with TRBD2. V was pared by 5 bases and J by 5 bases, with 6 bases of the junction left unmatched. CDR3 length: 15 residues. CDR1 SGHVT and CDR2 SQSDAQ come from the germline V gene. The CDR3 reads CASSPPGLAENIQYF. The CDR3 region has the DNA TGTGCCAGCAGCCCTCCAGGACTAGCGGAAAACATTCAGTACTTC.

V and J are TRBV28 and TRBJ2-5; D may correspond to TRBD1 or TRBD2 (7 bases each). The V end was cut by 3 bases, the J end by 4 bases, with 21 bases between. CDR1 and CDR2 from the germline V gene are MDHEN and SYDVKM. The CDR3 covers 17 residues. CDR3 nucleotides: TGTGCCAGCAGTTTGTATCCGGGGGAGGGGGCAGGAGAGACCCAGTACTTC. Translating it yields CASSLYPGEGAGETQYF.

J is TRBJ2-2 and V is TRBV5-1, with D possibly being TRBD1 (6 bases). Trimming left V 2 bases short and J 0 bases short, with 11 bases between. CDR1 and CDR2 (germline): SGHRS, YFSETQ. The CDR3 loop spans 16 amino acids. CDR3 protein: CASSLIGTTNTGELFF. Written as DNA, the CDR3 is TGCGCCAGCAGCTTAATCGGGACAACGAACACCGGGGAGCTGTTTTTT. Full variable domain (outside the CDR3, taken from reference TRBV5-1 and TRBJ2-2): KAGVTQTPRYLIKTRGQQVTLSCSPISGHRSVSWYQQTPGQGLQFLFEYFSETQRNKGNFPGRFSGRQFSNSRSEMNVSTLELGDSALYLCASSLIGTTNTGELFFGEGSRLTVL.

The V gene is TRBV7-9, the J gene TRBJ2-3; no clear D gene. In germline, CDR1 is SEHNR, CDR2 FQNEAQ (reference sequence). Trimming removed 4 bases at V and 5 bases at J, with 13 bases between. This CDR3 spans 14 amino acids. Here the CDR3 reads CASSWGKLGDTQYF. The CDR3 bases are TGTGCCAGCAGCTGGGGAAAGTTGGGAGATACGCAGTATTTT.

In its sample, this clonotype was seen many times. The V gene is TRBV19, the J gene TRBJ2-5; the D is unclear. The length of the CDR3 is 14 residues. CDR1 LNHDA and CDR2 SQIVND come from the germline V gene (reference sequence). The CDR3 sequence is CARKWHALQETQYF. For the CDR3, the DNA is TGTGCGAGGAAATGGCACGCGCTCCAAGAGACCCAGTACTTC.

Written as DNA, the CDR3 is TGCAGCGTTAAAGGACAGGGGATTTATGGCTACACCTTC. It is translated as CSVKGQGIYGYTF. The chain uses TRBV29-1 and TRBJ1-2; the match to TRBD1 covers 9 bases. V lost 5 bases and J lost 5; bases outside the gene matches: 6. Germline assignment: CDR1 SQVTM and CDR2 ANQGSEA. The CDR3 covers 13 residues. The complete variable domain, with remaining parts taken from reference TRBV29-1 and TRBJ1-2, reads SAVISQKPSRDICQRGTSLTIQCQVDSQVTMMFWYRQQPGQSLTLIATANQGSEATYESGFVIDKFPISRPNLTFSTLTVSNMSPEDSSIYLCSVKGQGIYGYTFGSGTRLTVV.

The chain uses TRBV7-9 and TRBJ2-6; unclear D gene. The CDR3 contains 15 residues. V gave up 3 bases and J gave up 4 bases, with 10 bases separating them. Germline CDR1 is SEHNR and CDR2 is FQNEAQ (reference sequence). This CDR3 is CASSFEETGANVLTF. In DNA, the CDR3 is TGTGCCAGCAGCTTCGAGGAAACCGGGGCCAACGTCCTGACTTTC.